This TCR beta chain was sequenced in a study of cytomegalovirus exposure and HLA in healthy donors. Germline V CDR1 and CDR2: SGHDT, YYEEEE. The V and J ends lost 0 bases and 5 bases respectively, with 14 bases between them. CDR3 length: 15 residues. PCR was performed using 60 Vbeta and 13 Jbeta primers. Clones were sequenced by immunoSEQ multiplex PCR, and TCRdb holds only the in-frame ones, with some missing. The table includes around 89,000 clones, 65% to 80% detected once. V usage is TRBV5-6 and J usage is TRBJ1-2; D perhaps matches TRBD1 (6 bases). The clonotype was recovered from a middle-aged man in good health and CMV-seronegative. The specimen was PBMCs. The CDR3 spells CASSLVVRGTYGYTF. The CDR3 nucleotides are TGTGCCAGCAGCTTGGTAGTCAGGGGTACTTATGGCTACACCTTC. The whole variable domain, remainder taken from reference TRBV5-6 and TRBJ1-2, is DAGVTQSPTHLIKTRGQQVTLRCSPKSGHDTVSWYQQALGQGPQFIFQYYEEEERQRGNFPDRFSGHQFPNYSSELNVNALLLGDSALYLCASSLVVRGTYGYTFGSGTRLTVV.